This TCR beta chain originates from a study of T cell responses to AZD1222 COVID-19 vaccine. As for the study in general: Recipients boosted at about 4 weeks or about 12 weeks are pooled. The study, taken as a whole, reports: Sampling that yielded the repertoires occurred only after the peak T cell response. With two AZD1222 doses given, Spike-specific TCR breadth and depth both rose.

Of note for this clone: Antigen specificity is unknown. Other DNA sequences in the sample encode the same CDR3.

Trimming stripped 2 bases from V and 7 bases from J, with 9 bases between. Germline loops: CDR1 KGHSH, CDR2 LQKENI. This CDR3 spans 13 amino acids. Sequencing used immunoSEQ multiplex PCR; TCRdb keeps in-frame clones, though not all of them. The sample holds 200,000 or so clones; 85% to 90% are singletons and the top ten take about 6.1%. This receptor was obtained from an adult in good health. V gene TRBV18 combines with J gene TRBJ1-5; D might be TRBD1 (5 bases). The material sequenced was peripheral blood, taken on day 0 of AZD1222 vaccination. The CDR3 DNA reads as TGTGCCAGCTCACCAGGCAGGGACCAGCCCCAGCATTTT. This encodes CASSPGRDQPQHF. Full variable domain (remainder filled in from reference TRBV18 and TRBJ1-5): NAGVMQNPRHLVRRRGQEARLRCSPMKGHSHVYWYRQLPEEGLKFMVYLQKENIIDESGMPKERFSAEFPKEGPSILRIQQVVRGDSAAYFCASSPGRDQPQHFGDGTRLSIL.